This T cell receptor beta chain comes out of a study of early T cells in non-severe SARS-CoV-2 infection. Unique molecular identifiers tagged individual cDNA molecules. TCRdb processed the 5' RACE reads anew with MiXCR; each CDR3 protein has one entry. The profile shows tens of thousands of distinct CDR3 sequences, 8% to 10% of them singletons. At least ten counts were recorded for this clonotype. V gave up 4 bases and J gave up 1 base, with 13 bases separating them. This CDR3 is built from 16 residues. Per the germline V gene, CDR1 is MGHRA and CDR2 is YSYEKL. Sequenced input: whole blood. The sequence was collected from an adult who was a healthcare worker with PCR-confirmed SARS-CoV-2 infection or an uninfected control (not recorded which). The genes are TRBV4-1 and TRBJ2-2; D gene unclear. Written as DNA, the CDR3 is TGCGCCAGCAGCCGGATTGGGGTTTTGAACACCGGGGAGCTGTTTTTT. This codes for CASSRIGVLNTGELFF.